Below are 26 T cell receptor beta chains sequenced from a single sample in a study of cytomegalovirus exposure and HLA in healthy donors. TCRdb's table, derived via immunoSEQ multiplex PCR, lists solely in-frame clones and lacks some. The table has more than 300,000 clones, approximately 90% seen once. The specimen sequenced was PBMCs. Every receptor here comes from a woman in her late teens or twenties in good health and CMV-seronegative.

The rearrangement uses TRBV25-1 and TRBJ2-2; TRBD1 might be the D (5 bases). The CDR3 has 14 amino acids. Germline values: CDR1 MGHDK, CDR2 SYGVNS. Trimming took off 6 bases at V and 2 bases at J, with 10 bases between the two ends. CDR3 sequence reads: CASRMQGNTGELFF. CDR3 bases: TGTGCCAGCAGGATGCAGGGAAACACCGGGGAGCTGTTTTTT.

This clone was found once. This chain connects TRBV19 to TRBJ1-5; 11 positions match TRBD1. Germline-derived CDR1 and CDR2 are LNHDA and SQIVND (reference sequence). CDR3 length: 15 amino acids. The V segment lost 4 bases and the J segment 7 bases; nucleotides outside the gene matches: 6. The CDR3 coding sequence is TGTGCCAGTAGTAAACAGGGACAGGGGGGGCAGCCCCAGCATTTT. The encoded protein is CASSKQGQGGQPQHF.

This chain links TRBV6-4 with TRBJ1-1; D remains ambiguous. The germline V and J ends were trimmed by 6 bases and 10 bases, with 15 bases remaining between them. CDR1 is MRHNA, CDR2 SNTAGT, per germline. CDR3 length: 12 residues. The CDR3 loop reads CASSANTGVAFF. The CDR3 bases are TGTGCCAGCAGCGCGAATACCGGGGTAGCTTTCTTT.

The table lists this clone with a few counts. The DNA for the CDR3 is TGCGCCAGCAGCTTGGTGACAGGGTACTACACTGAAGCTTTCTTT. Its protein product is CASSLVTGYYTEAFF. V and J are TRBV5-1 and TRBJ1-1, with TRBD1 matching 7 bases. Unmatched junction bases numbered 5, after V lost 0 bases and J lost 3 bases. This CDR3 is 15 amino acids long. In germline, CDR1 is SGHRS, CDR2 YFSETQ.

The V call is TRBV27, the J call TRBJ2-7; TRBD1 is a possible D gene (6 bases). The CDR3 contains 14 residues. CDR1 is MNHEY and CDR2 is SMNVEV in the germline V gene (reference sequence). V dropped 6 bases and J dropped 2 bases, with 14 bases sitting between them. CDR3 sequence reads: CASRLTGETYEQYF. In nucleotides, the CDR3 is TGTGCCAGCAGGCTGACAGGAGAAACCTACGAGCAGTACTTC.

The V gene is TRBV2, the J gene TRBJ2-7, with D possibly matching TRBD1 (5 bases). The germline gives CDR1 SNHLY, CDR2 FYNNEI. V was cut by 7 bases and J by 1 base, with 8 bases left in between. The length of the CDR3 is 12 residues. The chain's CDR3 is CASNDRSYEQYF. The CDR3 DNA reads as TGTGCCAGCAACGACAGATCCTACGAGCAGTACTTC.

The chain recombines TRBV7-9 with TRBJ1-1; TRBD1 is a possible D gene (6 bases). Germline CDR1 is SEHNR and CDR2 is FQNEAQ (reference sequence). The ends were cut back, 5 bases at V and 1 base at J, with 8 bases in the middle. There are 13 residues in the CDR3. This CDR3 reads CASSRGQNTEAFF. CDR3 sequence (DNA): TGTGCCAGCAGCCGGGGACAGAACACTGAAGCTTTCTTT.

This clone was counted a single time. V and J are TRBV9 and TRBJ2-3, with TRBD2 as a possible D gene (5 bases). This CDR3 comprises 16 residues. Trimming shortened V by 4 bases and J by 0 bases, and 15 bases separated the two germline ends. The germline gives CDR1 SGDLS, CDR2 YYNGEE. This chain's CDR3 is CASSPRRQASTDTQYF. As DNA, the CDR3 is TGTGCCAGCAGCCCTCGGAGGCAGGCTAGCACAGATACGCAGTATTTT. Complete variable domain (other parts from reference TRBV9 and TRBJ2-3): DSGVTQTPKHLITATGQRVTLRCSPRSGDLSVYWYQQSLDQGLQFLIQYYNGEERAKGNILERFSAQQFPDLHSELNLSSLELGDSALYFCASSPRRQASTDTQYFGPGTRLTVL.

The V call is TRBV27, the J call TRBJ2-2; 12 nucleotides line up with TRBD2. CDR3 size: 15 residues. With V trimmed by 7 bases and J by 5 bases, 5 bases remained unmatched. Germline CDR1 and CDR2: MNHEY and SMNVEV (reference sequence). CDR3 DNA: TGTGCCAGCACCTGGACTAGCGGGATTACCGGGGAGCTGTTTTTT. It specifies CASTWTSGITGELFF.

J is TRBJ2-7 and V is TRBV7-9, with 10 positions matching TRBD1. J was trimmed by 2 bases and V by 4 bases; bases with no gene match: 5. Germline CDR1 is SEHNR and CDR2 is FQNEAQ (reference sequence). The CDR3 is 15 residues long. CDR3 sequence reads: CASSSGGQGTYEQYF. The DNA for the CDR3 is TGTGCCAGCAGCTCGGGGGGACAGGGGACCTACGAGCAGTACTTC. Variable domain in full (rest from reference TRBV7-9 and TRBJ2-7): DTGVSQNPRHKITKRGQNVTFRCDPISEHNRLYWYRQTLGQGPEFLTYFQNEAQLEKSRLLSDRFSAERPKGSFSTLEIQRTEQGDSAMYLCASSSGGQGTYEQYFGPGTRLTVT.

The chain combines TRBV19 with TRBJ2-7; 7 bases fit TRBD1. Unmatched junction bases numbered 10, after V lost 9 bases and J lost 2 bases. Germline V gene lookup returns CDR1 LNHDA and CDR2 SQIVND (reference sequence). The CDR3 contains 14 residues. For the CDR3, the DNA is TGTGCCAGCAATAACAGGGGCCCCCCCTACGAGCAGTACTTC. Amino acids: CASNNRGPPYEQYF.

The chain joins TRBV5-1 to TRBJ2-1, with TRBD1 matching over 9 bases. Germline-derived CDR1 and CDR2 are SGHRS and YFSETQ. The CDR3 runs 15 residues. The trim removed 0 bases at V and 3 bases at J, leaving 1 base unmatched. The CDR3 DNA follows: TGCGCCAGCAGCTTGGAGGACAGGGGCTACAATGAGCAGTTCTTC. Translating gives CASSLEDRGYNEQFF.

This clone showed up just once. The chain carries TRBV11-2 and TRBJ2-1; 10 bases line up with TRBD2. J lost 6 bases, V lost 2 bases, and 7 bases had no gene match. This CDR3 is 16 amino acids long. Germline V gene data show CDR1 as SGHAT and CDR2 as FQNNGV. CDR3 nucleotides: TGTGCCAGCAGCTTAAGTCGGTGGACTAGCGGCAATGAGCAGTTCTTC. This translates into CASSLSRWTSGNEQFF.

The chain employs TRBV7-2 and TRBJ2-7; the D gene is possibly TRBD2 (6 bases). Trimming removed 6 bases from V and 2 bases from J, with 17 bases in between. In germline, CDR1 is SGHTA, CDR2 FQGNSA. The CDR3 spans 15 residues. The CDR3 nucleotides read TGTGCCAGCAGGAAAGAAGGGACTCGACCCTACGAGCAGTACTTC. Amino acids: CASRKEGTRPYEQYF.

The chain is built from TRBV7-8 and TRBJ2-1; maybe TRBD2 (5 bases). Per the germline V gene, CDR1 is SGHVS and CDR2 is FQNEAQ. The CDR3 extends over 15 amino acids. V shed 5 bases and J shed 4 bases, with 15 bases lying between them. The CDR3 coding sequence is TGTGCCAGCAGCCCCGGGGATTACTCATACAATGAGCAGTTCTTC. Its translation is CASSPGDYSYNEQFF.

The rearrangement joins TRBV5-4 to TRBJ2-3; 8 positions agree with TRBD2. V shed 2 bases, J shed 2 bases, and the junction held 7 bases outside the gene matches. Germline assignment: CDR1 SGHNT and CDR2 YYREEE (reference sequence). This CDR3 is built from 16 residues. The CDR3 nucleotides are TGTGCCAGCAGCTTTAGGGCGGGGGGCTCCACAGATACGCAGTATTTT. This sequence encodes CASSFRAGGSTDTQYF.

The chain couples TRBV5-6 to TRBJ2-1; 8 nucleotides agree with TRBD2. With V trimmed by 4 bases and J by 9 bases, 9 bases remained unmatched. This CDR3 comprises 14 residues. Per germline, CDR1 SGHDT and CDR2 YYEEEE. The CDR3 sequence is CASSAGLGDSEQFF. CDR3 DNA sequence: TGTGCCAGCAGCGCGGGACTAGGGGATAGTGAGCAGTTCTTC. Combining the CDR3 with reference TRBV5-6 and TRBJ2-1 gives the whole variable domain DAGVTQSPTHLIKTRGQQVTLRCSPKSGHDTVSWYQQALGQGPQFIFQYYEEEERQRGNFPDRFSGHQFPNYSSELNVNALLLGDSALYLCASSAGLGDSEQFFGPGTRLTVL.

This clone was picked up one time. The rearrangement uses TRBV27 and TRBJ2-2, with TRBD2 matching over 10 bases. Germline assignment: CDR1 MNHEY and CDR2 SMNVEV (reference sequence). With V trimmed by 3 bases and J by 5 bases, 6 bases remained unmatched. The length of the CDR3 is 16 residues. CDR3 DNA: TGTGCCAGCAGTTTTCTAGCGGGAGTCTCGACCGGGGAGCTGTTTTTT. Translated: CASSFLAGVSTGELFF.

The rearrangement joins TRBV7-9 to TRBJ2-5, with D perhaps TRBD2 (6 bases). The CDR3 has 15 amino acids. Germline V gives CDR1 SEHNR, CDR2 FQNEAQ (reference sequence). Trimming left V 1 base short and J 3 bases short, with 12 bases between. The CDR3 region is CASSLGAGGEETQYF. The CDR3 DNA follows: TGTGCCAGCAGCTTAGGAGCGGGCGGAGAAGAGACCCAGTACTTC.

This sequence joins TRBV11-2 and TRBJ2-7, with 8 positions matching TRBD2. J gave up 2 bases and V 5 bases, and 5 bases lay outside the gene matches. This CDR3 contains 14 residues. Germline V gives CDR1 SGHAT, CDR2 FQNNGV. CDR3 loop: CASSPAGGPYEQYF. CDR3 DNA: TGTGCCAGCAGCCCGGCGGGGGGCCCCTACGAGCAGTACTTC.

CDR3 residues: CAISESGGTLPSHEQFF. The CDR3 coding sequence is TGTGCCATCAGTGAGTCCGGGGGAACCCTCCCATCCCATGAGCAGTTCTTC. This chain connects TRBV10-3 to TRBJ2-1; tentatively, D is TRBD2 (6 bases). The CDR3 sequence is 17 residues long. Germline V gene lookup returns CDR1 ENHRY and CDR2 SYGVKD. The ends were cut back, 0 bases at V and 8 bases at J, with 20 bases in the middle.

The chain combines TRBV7-9 with TRBJ2-6; a possible D gene is TRBD1 (6 bases). Trimming shortened V by 5 bases and J by 2 bases, and 13 bases separated the two germline ends. This CDR3 is built from 16 residues. Germline lookup yields CDR1 SEHNR and CDR2 FQNEAQ (reference sequence). The CDR3, as DNA: TGTGCCAGCAGCCCCACCAGGGGTACTGGGGCCAACGTCCTGACTTTC. Translated: CASSPTRGTGANVLTF.

The gene calls are TRBV29-1 and TRBJ2-2; 9 bases fit TRBD1. The ends lost 4 bases at V and 0 bases at J; junction bases unmatched: 12. The CDR3 contains 18 residues. The V gene's germline CDR1 is SQVTM and CDR2 ANQGSEA. CDR3 residues: CSVGDRVSSRANTGELFF. CDR3 DNA sequence: TGCAGCGTTGGGGACAGGGTATCAAGTAGGGCGAACACCGGGGAGCTGTTTTTT.

The rearrangement joins TRBV28 to TRBJ1-1, with a tentative D call TRBD1 (5 bases). Germline V gives CDR1 MDHEN, CDR2 SYDVKM. V was pared by 2 bases and J by 1 base, with 11 bases between. The CDR3 length is 15 residues. CDR3 nucleotides: TGTGCCAGCAGTTTAGGTGGCAGGGCGAACACTGAAGCTTTCTTT. Residues: CASSLGGRANTEAFF.

The sample holds a few counts of this clone. The chain uses TRBV4-1 and TRBJ2-7, with TRBD2 identical over 7 bases. V gave up 4 bases and J gave up 7 bases; unmatched junction bases: 10. Germline CDR1 is MGHRA and CDR2 is YSYEKL. This CDR3 is 14 amino acids long. In DNA form, the CDR3 reads TGCGCCAGCAGCCCCTCAACTAGCGTGGGAGAGCAGTACTTC. Protein sequence: CASSPSTSVGEQYF.

The chain carries TRBV28 and TRBJ1-6; weak D call: TRBD1 (5 bases). Trimming stripped 5 bases from V and 9 bases from J, with 17 bases between. Germline V CDR1 and CDR2: MDHEN, SYDVKM. This CDR3 region has 15 residues. In DNA, the CDR3 is TGTGCCAGCAGTCCCCTCGGCCAGGGCGGTTCACCCCTCCACTTT. Protein: CASSPLGQGGSPLHF. The full variable domain, in which reference TRBV28 and TRBJ1-6 provide the parts outside the CDR3, is DVKVTQSSRYLVKRTGEKVFLECVQDMDHENMFWYRQDPGLGLRLIYFSYDVKMKEKGDIPEGYSVSREKKERFSLILESASTNQTSMYLCASSPLGQGGSPLHFGNGTRLTVT.